These 9 T cell receptor beta chains were all obtained from the same sample, sequenced in a study of blood T cell repertoires in COVID-19. TCRdb's table, derived via immunoSEQ multiplex PCR, lists solely in-frame clones and lacks some. The repertoire includes about 140,000 clones, about 80% of them detected once, and around 8.6% sits in the top ten. Input material: peripheral blood. These receptors were collected from a human donor in a cohort sampled during active COVID-19.

This sequence joins TRBV5-1 and TRBJ1-2, with D tentatively TRBD1 (6 bases). The CDR3 totals 14 residues. CDR1 and CDR2 from the germline V gene are SGHRS and YFSETQ. Deletions cut 0 bases from V and 8 bases from J, with 14 bases between. CDR3 nucleotides: TGCGCCAGCAGCTTGGAACAGGGAAAGTCGGGCTACACCTTC. Its protein is CASSLEQGKSGYTF.

The rearrangement links TRBV3-1 (or the pseudogene TRBV3-2) to TRBJ1-6; 8 bases agree with TRBD1. Germline V CDR1 and CDR2: LGHDT, YNNKEL (reference sequence). Trimming took 3 bases from V and 7 from J; bases not matched to a gene: 11. The CDR3 spans 17 residues. The CDR3: CASSHMRQGRFNSPLHF. As DNA, the CDR3 is TGTGCCAGCAGCCATATGAGACAGGGGCGATTCAATTCACCCCTCCACTTT.

V and J are TRBV24-1 and TRBJ2-3; D is possibly TRBD2 (5 bases). This CDR3 has 13 residues. Germline lookup yields CDR1 KGHDR and CDR2 SFDVKD. Trimming shortened V by 12 bases and J by 2 bases, and 14 bases separated the two germline ends. The CDR3 region has the DNA TGTGCCTCCGGCGGGCAGAACACAGATACGCAGTATTTT. Amino acid sequence: CASGGQNTDTQYF.

This clone was detected only once. The rearrangement links TRBV9 to TRBJ1-1; D unresolved. V lost 0 bases and J 1 base, leaving 7 bases between the germline ends. Per the germline V gene, CDR1 is SGDLS and CDR2 is YYNGEE. The CDR3 extends over 14 amino acids. CDR3 sequence: CASSVALKNTEAFF. The CDR3 coding sequence is TGTGCCAGCAGCGTAGCTCTAAAGAACACTGAAGCTTTCTTT.

The CDR3 is CASTLGGPYNEQFF. The CDR3 DNA sequence: TGTGCCAGCACCCTGGGGGGGCCCTACAATGAGCAGTTCTTC. The J gene is TRBJ2-1, the V gene TRBV28; weak D call: TRBD2 (7 bases). Trimming pared 7 bases from V and 2 bases from J, leaving 12 bases between. CDR1 is MDHEN and CDR2 is SYDVKM in the germline V gene. This CDR3 is 14 amino acids long.

This chain connects TRBV3-1 (or the pseudogene TRBV3-2) to TRBJ2-5; D possibly corresponds to TRBD1 (6 bases). The V end was cut by 4 bases, the J end by 7 bases, with 22 bases between. Germline V gene data show CDR1 as LGHDT and CDR2 as YNNKEL (reference sequence). The CDR3 length is 16 residues. As DNA, the CDR3 is TGTGCCAGCAGCCTTCGAGGACAGAAATCTAGGGGGACCCAGTACTTC. This translates into CASSLRGQKSRGTQYF.

The chain has TRBV7-9 and TRBJ1-1, with 8 bases that match TRBD1. This CDR3 comprises 15 residues. V lost 3 bases and J lost 3; bases outside the gene matches: 6. Germline V gene sequence: CDR1 SEHNR, CDR2 FQNEAQ (reference sequence). This chain's CDR3 is CASSFTGGGYTEAFF. CDR3 sequence (DNA): TGTGCCAGCAGCTTTACAGGGGGAGGTTACACTGAAGCTTTCTTT.

This clone was observed a handful of times. The rearrangement joins TRBV19 to TRBJ1-6; D call uncertain. V lost 10 bases and J 9 bases, leaving 4 bases between the germline ends. CDR1 is LNHDA, CDR2 SQIVND, per germline (reference sequence). The CDR3 spans 9 residues. CDR3 bases: TGTGCCATAATTTCACCCCTCCACTTT. Translation: CAIISPLHF.

The V call is TRBV6-5, the J call TRBJ1-1; the match to TRBD1 covers 9 bases. The CDR3 is made up of 16 amino acids. Per germline, CDR1 MNHEY and CDR2 SVGAGI. V was clipped by 4 bases and J by 4 bases; unmatched bases: 10. CDR3 DNA sequence: TGTGCCAGCAGTTTCCTCGACAGGGGGAGCCTCACTGAAGCTTTCTTT. It encodes CASSFLDRGSLTEAFF.